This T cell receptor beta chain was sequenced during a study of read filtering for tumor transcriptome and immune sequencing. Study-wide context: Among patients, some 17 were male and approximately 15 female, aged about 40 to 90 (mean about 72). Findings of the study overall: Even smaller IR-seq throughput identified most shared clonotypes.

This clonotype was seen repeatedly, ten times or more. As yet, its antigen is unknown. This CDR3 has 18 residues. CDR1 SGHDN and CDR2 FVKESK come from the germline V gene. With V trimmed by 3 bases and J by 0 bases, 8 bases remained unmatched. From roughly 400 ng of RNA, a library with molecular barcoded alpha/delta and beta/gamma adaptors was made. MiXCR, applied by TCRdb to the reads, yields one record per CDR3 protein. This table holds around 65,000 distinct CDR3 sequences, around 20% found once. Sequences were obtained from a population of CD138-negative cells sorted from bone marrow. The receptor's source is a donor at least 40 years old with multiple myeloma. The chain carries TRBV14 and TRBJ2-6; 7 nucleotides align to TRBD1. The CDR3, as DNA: TGTGCCAGCAGCCACCGGGACAGCCGAAGCTCTGGGGCCAACGTCCTGACTTTC. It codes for CASSHRDSRSSGANVLTF.